This TCR beta chain is from a study of blood T cell repertoires in COVID-19. About the research overall: COVID-19 samples collected from the United States, Italy and Spain covered acute and convalescent phases. T cells, B-cell-depleted T cells, or PBMCs supplied cDNA or gDNA.

Germline-derived CDR1 and CDR2 are LGHDT and YNNKEL (reference sequence). This CDR3 has 15 amino acids. With V trimmed by 2 bases and J by 0 bases, 2 bases remained unmatched. Produced via immunoSEQ multiplex PCR; TCRdb's table is partial and in-frame only. The sample holds approximately 210,000 clones, roughly 84% seen once. The V gene is TRBV3-1 (or the pseudogene TRBV3-2), the J gene TRBJ2-5; 8 nucleotides match TRBD2. Sequenced input: peripheral blood. The sequence was collected from a woman older than 75 with COVID-19, enrolled during active disease. The CDR3 DNA reads as TGTGCCAGCAGCCAAACTAGCGGCAACCAAGAGACCCAGTACTTC. This sequence encodes CASSQTSGNQETQYF.